This is a list of T cell receptor beta chains from one sample in a study of neurological immune-mediated disorders. Via MiXCR, TCRdb re-called the 5' RACE reads, giving one row per CDR3 protein. This table holds 66,000 or so distinct CDR3 sequences, around 3% found once. What was sequenced was PBMCs. All receptors derive from a man aged 35-49 years with multiple sclerosis. CDR3s include the opening cysteine and the closing phenylalanine or tryptophan. The order of the fields is V gene, J gene, clone size, D gene, CDR3 protein, CDR3 DNA. The D gene is left open where the match is weak. Size is stated for part of the rows, as once, few or many counts, or as a class when the clone is expanded.

TRBV29-1	TRBJ1-1	many	-	CSGQENTEAFF	TGCAGCGGACAGGAGAACACTGAAGCTTTCTTT
TRBV18	TRBJ2-7	many	-	CASSETTQGYEQYF	TGTGCCAGCTCCGAAACAACGCAGGGCTACGAGCAGTACTTC
TRBV24-1	TRBJ2-3	many	-	CATSDARTIQNTQYF	TGTGCCACCAGTGACGCCAGGACAATACAAAATACGCAGTATTTT
TRBV5-1	TRBJ1-2	many	-	CASSSQGGVDGYTF	TGCGCCAGCAGCTCCCAAGGAGGGGTCGATGGCTACACCTTC
TRBV5-1	TRBJ1-2	many	-	CASTYPGNPYGYTF	TGCGCCAGCACCTACCCCGGAAATCCCTATGGCTACACCTTC
TRBV7-2	TRBJ1-3	many	-	CASSRLQGSSGNTIYF	TGTGCCAGCAGCCGACTACAGGGATCCTCTGGAAACACCATATATTTT
TRBV27	TRBJ2-5	many	TRBD2	CASLGRVVPQETQYF	TGTGCCAGCTTGGGGAGGGTAGTGCCGCAAGAGACCCAGTACTTC
TRBV29-1	TRBJ2-7	many	TRBD2	CSVGASGVYEQYF	TGCAGCGTTGGGGCTAGCGGGGTCTACGAGCAGTACTTC
TRBV20-1	TRBJ1-5	many	-	CSARDVRRGSNQPQHF	TGCAGTGCTAGAGATGTCCGGAGAGGTTCCAATCAGCCCCAGCATTTT
TRBV18	TRBJ1-5	-	TRBD1	CASSGQGGQPQHF	TGTGCCAGCTCAGGACAGGGTGGACAGCCCCAGCATTTT
TRBV20-1	TRBJ1-5	many	-	CSACVYQPQHF	TGCAGTGCTTGCGTTTATCAGCCCCAGCATTTT
TRBV27	TRBJ2-7	many	-	CASSEVAGGGIYEQYF	TGTGCCAGCAGTGAAGTGGCCGGGGGCGGGATCTACGAGCAGTACTTC
TRBV18	TRBJ2-7	many	TRBD1	CASSPPRDSGYEQYF	TGTGCCAGCTCACCACCACGGGACAGTGGATACGAGCAGTACTTC
TRBV5-1	TRBJ2-5	many	-	CASSFNQETQYF	TGCGCCAGCAGCTTCAACCAAGAGACCCAGTACTTC
TRBV20-1	TRBJ2-1	many	TRBD2	CSAMPWGRGGYNEQFF	TGCAGTGCTATGCCGTGGGGGCGGGGGGGATACAATGAGCAGTTCTTC
TRBV3-1	TRBJ1-4	many	TRBD1	CASSFRTGDEKLFF	TGTGCCAGCAGCTTCCGGACAGGGGACGAAAAACTGTTTTTT
TRBV12-3/TRBV12-4	TRBJ2-1	many	-	CASSLGTPNEQFF	TGTGCCAGCAGTTTAGGGACTCCCAATGAGCAGTTCTTC
TRBV5-1	TRBJ2-7	many	TRBD2	CASSSAASGHEQYF	TGCGCCAGCAGCTCGGCGGCTAGCGGGCACGAGCAGTACTTC
TRBV5-1	TRBJ2-1	many	TRBD2	CASSLGAGGGPYEQFF	TGCGCCAGCAGCTTGGGGGCGGGCGGGGGGCCCTATGAGCAGTTCTTC
TRBV20-1	TRBJ2-7	many	-	CSARPLLRGVIPYEQYF	TGCAGTGCTAGACCCCTTCTTCGGGGAGTCATCCCCTACGAGCAGTACTTC
TRBV20-1	TRBJ1-5	few	-	CSARRGGIGNQPQHF	TGCAGTGCTAGACGAGGAGGGATCGGCAATCAGCCCCAGCATTTT
TRBV7-9	TRBJ2-1	-	-	CASSLAGGAPRYNEQFF	TGTGCCAGCAGCCTAGCCGGAGGGGCACCTCGCTACAATGAGCAGTTCTTC
TRBV29-1	TRBJ2-3	many	-	CSVSTGADTQYF	TGCAGCGTTTCCACAGGCGCAGATACGCAGTATTTT
TRBV20-1	TRBJ1-6	many	-	CSARDRPRVDSPLHF	TGCAGTGCTAGAGATAGGCCCAGGGTTGATTCACCCCTCCACTTT
TRBV5-1	TRBJ2-1	many	TRBD2	CASSPASGSYNEQFF	TGCGCCAGCAGCCCCGCTAGCGGATCTTACAATGAGCAGTTCTTC
TRBV3-1	TRBJ1-1	many	-	CATRWGPEAFF	TGTGCCACCCGCTGGGGCCCTGAAGCTTTCTTT
TRBV28	TRBJ1-5	-	TRBD1	CASSLRGQGDQPQHF	TGTGCCAGCAGTTTAAGGGGACAGGGAGATCAGCCCCAGCATTTT
TRBV10-3	TRBJ2-7	many	-	CAISGGDLAYEQYF	TGTGCCATCAGTGGGGGGGACTTGGCCTACGAGCAGTACTTC
TRBV5-1	TRBJ2-1	many	-	CASSLENPYNEQFF	TGCGCCAGCAGCTTGGAAAACCCCTACAATGAGCAGTTCTTC
TRBV5-1	TRBJ2-7	many	-	CASSPTGGAGEQYF	TGCGCCAGCAGTCCAACCGGCGGGGCTGGAGAGCAGTACTTC
TRBV20-1	TRBJ1-4	few	-	CSAKGPLNEKLFF	TGCAGTGCTAAAGGGCCTCTTAATGAAAAACTGTTTTTT
TRBV12-3/TRBV12-4	TRBJ2-3	-	-	CASSLLSRGPDTQYF	TGTGCCAGCAGTTTATTGTCGAGGGGCCCAGATACGCAGTATTTT